This note documents a single T cell receptor (beta chain) sequence. Its antigen remains unidentified. No much larger clone is present one base from it, and per-base qualities are unavailable. This entry comes from a study of T cell responses to AZD1222 COVID-19 vaccine (dated by TCRdb to the early 2020s). With regard to the full study: AZD1222 recipients with second doses at about 4 weeks or about 12 weeks were pooled, because spike-specific TCR depth and breadth did not differ between schedules. Enrollment into the trials was organized by age into subgroups of 18-55, 56-69 and 70-plus years, and those subgroups contained about 160, 30 and 59 TCR-sequenced participants, respectively. A total of about 230 trial participants underwent TCR sequencing, of whom roughly 210 received two doses of AZD1222 and roughly 25 received two doses of the MenACWY control vaccine.

Findings and caveats that apply to the study as a whole: The 56-69-year group was small, and its depth increase did not reach significance, likely because of low power. Only five to seven AZD1222 recipients were SARS-CoV-2 seropositive at baseline, limiting conclusions about previously exposed vaccinees. No day 14 peak-response samples were available, so repertoires were characterized only after the peak T cell response. Reportedly, close to half of the unique spike-specific TCRs recognized epitopes lying outside the regions that are mutated in the B.1.351 and B.1.1.7 variants. A significant rise in spike-specific TCR breadth and depth was observed after two AZD1222 doses relative to day 0 and relative to MenACWY recipients. Participants were mostly white British, with more females than males. The authors suggested clonal diversity may have been underestimated. Vaccine-associated CD4 TCRs spanned the whole spike protein, with dominant responses in regions 160-218 and 743-854.

The germline ends are 11 bases apart after V is trimmed by 8 bases and J by 7 bases. The CDR3, cysteine through phenylalanine, is 11 amino acids long. CDR3 DNA is the only sequence kept; it has 33 bases, read in frame from the first base. CDR1 and CDR2 were assigned from the germline V gene (reference sequence) as DFQATT and SNEGSKA. Read against the paper, the sample's time point label means: baseline before first vaccination. The vaccinee samples were drawn from two UK trials, COV001 and COV002, one of which was a single-blind randomized controlled phase 2/3 trial testing AZD1222 (ChAdOx1 nCoV-19) in healthy adults. For TCRbeta chain sequencing, PBMC samples were collected from trial participants at day 0 and at day 28 after the second dose. The CDR3 regions of human TCRbeta chains were analyzed by immunosequencing. The original pipeline was this. Repertoire TCRs were checked for matches against a reference library of SARS-CoV-2-specific TCRs that had been generated using the MIRA antigen-specificity platform. Breadth was defined as the fraction of unique TCRs that were SARS-CoV-2-associated, and depth was defined as the fraction of total T cells that were SARS-CoV-2-associated. Each spike-specific TCR was assigned to its reactive spike region and to a CD4 or CD8 class using the MIRA data. Log10-transformed breadth and depth values were compared by one-way ANOVA with Sidak's multiple comparisons tests. The source is immuneACCESS, and TCRdb retained only in-frame sequences with V and J called. Part of the clones is not carried over; for the studies checked, unresolved V genes explain less than half of this, and the remainder is unexplained. The V and J calls and clone size come from that table; D and trimming were worked out from the DNA. The sample table contains around 250,000 clones; only one count was recorded for just over 90% of them. The ten largest clones take up around 0.58% of the sample.

The chain employs TRBV20-1 and TRBJ1-4, with no D gene named confidently. The sequence derives from an adult in good health. This specimen consisted of peripheral blood, obtained on day 0 of AZD1222 vaccination. The CDR3 protein: CSTTESEKLFF. The DNA is TGCAGTACAACAGAAAGTGAAAAACTGTTTTTT.